These 6 T cell receptor beta chains share one sample of origin, sequenced in a study of identical twins. A single record per CDR3 protein comes from TCRdb applying MiXCR to the 5' RACE reads. Altogether approximately 670,000 distinct CDR3 sequences are present, approximately 6.1% being singletons, with the ten largest covering 1.5% to 2%. Sequenced input: naive T cells sorted from blood. Receptors originate from a man aged 18 to 30 in good health.

There are a few counts of this clonotype. This chain joins TRBV3-1 and TRBJ2-7; D unclear. V was pared by 1 base and J by 2 bases, with 21 bases between. This CDR3 has 18 amino acids. The germline V gene has CDR1 LGHDT and CDR2 YNNKEL (reference sequence). The CDR3 loop is CASSQVSAFTPTAYEQYF. CDR3 coding DNA: TGTGCCAGCAGCCAAGTTTCAGCTTTTACGCCTACTGCCTACGAGCAGTACTTC.

This clonotype was counted at least ten times. The rearrangement uses TRBV5-1 and TRBJ1-6; TRBD1 might be the D (5 bases). The V and J ends lost 0 bases and 6 bases respectively, with 7 bases between them. The CDR3 runs 14 residues. Germline V gives CDR1 SGHRS, CDR2 YFSETQ. CDR3 DNA: TGCGCCAGCAGCTTGGCGGGGACTAATTCACCCCTCCACTTT. Translated: CASSLAGTNSPLHF.

This clonotype showed up many times. The chain links TRBV11-2 to TRBJ2-1, with TRBD2 as a possible D gene (5 bases). The V end was cut by 1 base, the J end by 2 bases, with 9 bases between. Germline V gives CDR1 SGHAT, CDR2 FQNNGV. The CDR3 covers 15 residues. Written as DNA, the CDR3 is TGTGCCAGCAGCTTAGTAGCACTAGCCTACAATGAGCAGTTCTTC. This gives the protein CASSLVALAYNEQFF.

This clonotype has at least ten counts. The rearrangement links TRBV7-2 to TRBJ2-1, with unresolved D. Germline CDR1 and CDR2: SGHTA and FQGNSA. V dropped 5 bases and J dropped 4 bases, with 18 bases sitting between them. This CDR3 has 16 residues. CDR3 nucleotides: TGTGCCAGCAGCCTTATAGCTGGAGTTAGGTACAATGAGCAGTTCTTC. Protein: CASSLIAGVRYNEQFF.

At least ten counts were recorded for this clonotype. The V call is TRBV5-4, the J call TRBJ2-1; D may correspond to TRBD1 or TRBD2 (5 bases each). The CDR3 loop spans 17 amino acids. V gave up 0 bases and J gave up 10 bases, with 23 bases separating them. Per the germline V gene, CDR1 is SGHNT and CDR2 is YYREEE (reference sequence). The CDR3 here is CASSLGAGTGLIGEQFF. As DNA, the CDR3 is TGTGCCAGCAGCTTGGGCGCCGGGACCGGCTTAATAGGGGAGCAGTTCTTC. The full variable domain, in which reference TRBV5-4 and TRBJ2-1 provide the parts outside the CDR3, is ETGVTQSPTHLIKTRGQQVTLRCSSQSGHNTVSWYQQALGQGPQFIFQYYREEENGRGNFPPRFSGLQFPNYSSELNVNALELDDSALYLCASSLGAGTGLIGEQFFGPGTRLTVL.

This clonotype was seen repeatedly, ten times or more. This chain links TRBV12-3 or TRBV12-4 with TRBJ1-1, with D possibly matching TRBD1 (5 bases). Trimming took 6 bases from V and 5 from J, leaving 10 bases between them. This CDR3 has 12 residues. CDR3 sequence: CASSPGRTEAFF. The CDR3 bases are TGTGCCAGCAGCCCAGGGAGAACTGAAGCTTTCTTT.